The 27 T cell receptor beta chains reported below all come from one sample, sequenced in a study of T cell responses to AZD1222 COVID-19 vaccine. The method was immunoSEQ multiplex PCR; TCRdb's version includes in-frame clones alone and lacks a portion of them. Of roughly 180,000 clones listed, 85% to 95% are singletons. The sequencing here drew on peripheral blood, taken 28 days after the second AZD1222 dose. These receptors came from an adult who received the AZD1222 COVID-19 vaccine.

This clone was recorded once. V is TRBV27 and J is TRBJ2-5, with D perhaps TRBD1 or TRBD2 (5 bases each). The CDR3 spans 13 residues. Trimming shortened V by 3 bases and J by 6 bases, and 11 bases separated the two germline ends. The V gene's germline CDR1 is MNHEY and CDR2 SMNVEV (reference sequence). CDR3 coding DNA: TGTGCCAGCAGTTTTCGAGGGACCCAGACCCAGTACTTC. Protein: CASSFRGTQTQYF.

The rearrangement joins TRBV7-2 to TRBJ2-7, with 13 bases aligning to TRBD2. There are 15 residues in the CDR3. CDR1 and CDR2 (germline): SGHTA, FQGNSA. V lost 5 bases and J lost 7; bases outside the gene matches: 8. CDR3: CASSPKLAGGEEQYF. DNA of the CDR3: TGTGCCAGCAGCCCCAAACTAGCGGGAGGGGAAGAGCAGTACTTC.

This chain connects TRBV5-4 to TRBJ2-1; 7 bases agree with TRBD2. Germline V lookup: CDR1 SGHNT, CDR2 YYREEE (reference sequence). J lost 8 bases, V lost 0 bases, and 5 bases had no gene match. The CDR3 runs to 14 residues. The chain's CDR3 is CASSLDQRGDEQFF. In nucleotides, the CDR3 is TGTGCCAGCAGCTTGGACCAACGGGGGGATGAGCAGTTCTTC.

This clone has a handful of counts. J is TRBJ2-2 and V is TRBV6-1; D gene uncertain. Trimming removed 3 bases at V and 2 bases at J, with 7 bases between. The CDR3 is made up of 14 amino acids. CDR1 is MNHNS and CDR2 is SASEGT in the germline V gene. CDR3 nucleotide sequence: TGTGCCAGCAGTGAGCAGGATAACACCGGGGAGCTGTTTTTT. This sequence encodes CASSEQDNTGELFF.

J is TRBJ1-2 and V is TRBV29-1; D is possibly TRBD1 (5 bases). V lost 7 bases and J 3 bases, leaving 12 bases between the germline ends. CDR3 length: 12 residues. CDR1 and CDR2 (germline): SQVTM, ANQGSEA. The CDR3 nucleotides read TGCAGCGGGGAACAGGCTTACTATGGCTACACCTTC. It codes for CSGEQAYYGYTF.

The chain carries TRBV6-5 and TRBJ2-3; 7 bases agree with TRBD2. The trim removed 8 bases at V and 5 bases at J, leaving 10 bases unmatched. The CDR3 runs to 14 residues. The germline CDR1 and CDR2 sequences are MNHEY and SVGAGI. This chain's CDR3 is CASRPSGVLDTQYF. As DNA, the CDR3 is TGTGCCAGCCGCCCCAGCGGGGTTCTAGATACGCAGTATTTT.

The genes are TRBV2 and TRBJ1-4; no definite D call. The CDR3 has 13 amino acids. In germline, CDR1 is SNHLY, CDR2 FYNNEI. V was trimmed by 6 bases and J by 8 bases, leaving 13 bases between them. Written as DNA, the CDR3 is TGTGCCAGCAGGGATCCGACTTGGGAAAAACTGTTTTTT. Protein sequence: CASRDPTWEKLFF.

The chain joins TRBV5-1 to TRBJ1-1; D gene uncertain. Per the germline V gene, CDR1 is SGHRS and CDR2 is YFSETQ. V lost 0 bases and J 1 base, leaving 10 bases between the germline ends. The CDR3 runs to 15 residues. CDR3 nucleotide sequence: TGCGCCAGCAGCTTGGGAGTACTGGAGAACACTGAAGCTTTCTTT. It translates to CASSLGVLENTEAFF.

The chain has TRBV6-5 and TRBJ1-2, with TRBD1 matching over 9 bases. V was pared by 0 bases and J by 4 bases, with 3 bases of the junction left unmatched. This CDR3 comprises 15 residues. CDR1 is MNHEY, CDR2 SVGAGI, per germline. The CDR3 is CASSYSGQGSYGYTF. The CDR3 coding sequence is TGTGCCAGCAGTTACTCGGGACAGGGTAGCTATGGCTACACCTTC.

The chain uses TRBV7-9 and TRBJ2-7, with D unresolved. V was trimmed by 5 bases and J by 1 base, leaving 12 bases between them. Germline lookup yields CDR1 SEHNR and CDR2 FQNEAQ (reference sequence). This CDR3 has 14 amino acids. As DNA, the CDR3 is TGTGCCAGCAGCGTGGGCAGCCTTTCCTACGAGCAGTACTTC. Its translation is CASSVGSLSYEQYF.

The chain is built from TRBV4-2 and TRBJ2-3, with TRBD2 identical over 11 bases. The CDR3 is made up of 17 amino acids. V lost 0 bases and J lost 0; bases outside the gene matches: 2. Germline V gene data show CDR1 as LGHNA and CDR2 as YNFKEQ. The CDR3 sequence is CASSQELAGASTDTQYF. The CDR3 region has the DNA TGTGCCAGCAGCCAAGAACTAGCGGGGGCTAGCACAGATACGCAGTATTTT.

The chain uses TRBV12-5 and TRBJ2-1, with TRBD2 identical over 15 bases. J was trimmed by 9 bases and V by 6 bases; bases with no gene match: 21. CDR3 length: 20 amino acids. CDR1 LGHNT and CDR2 FRNRAP come from the germline V gene. The CDR3 DNA sequence: TGTGCTAGTGGCATGGGCGGCGGACTAGCGGGAGGGCCGATAAACTTTGAGCAGTTCTTC. Protein product: CASGMGGGLAGGPINFEQFF.

The chain combines TRBV10-3 with TRBJ1-1; 11 bases line up with TRBD1. From germline, CDR1 is ENHRY and CDR2 SYGVKD. The CDR3 runs to 15 residues. V was pared by 6 bases and J by 6 bases, with 9 bases of the junction left unmatched. CDR3 region: CAISQGQGVRAEAFF. CDR3 DNA: TGTGCCATCAGCCAGGGACAGGGGGTCAGGGCTGAAGCTTTCTTT.

This sequence joins TRBV10-3 and TRBJ2-1, with no clear D. The CDR3 covers 12 residues. Germline assignment: CDR1 ENHRY and CDR2 SYGVKD. V lost 0 bases to trimming and J lost 8 bases, with 5 bases between them. The CDR3 sequence: CAISESGYEQFF. For the CDR3, the DNA is TGTGCCATCAGTGAGTCCGGTTATGAGCAGTTCTTC.

The rearrangement uses TRBV7-8 and TRBJ2-7, with 9 bases lining up with TRBD2. The CDR3 has 19 amino acids. CDR1 is SGHVS, CDR2 FQNEAQ, per germline. V dropped 5 bases and J dropped 0; count of bases not matched to a gene: 17. This chain's CDR3 is CASSAPRWIAGESSYEQYF. CDR3 DNA: TGTGCCAGCAGCGCTCCCCGGTGGATAGCGGGAGAAAGCTCCTACGAGCAGTACTTC.

The genes are TRBV2 and TRBJ2-2; the D gene is possibly TRBD1 (5 bases). The CDR3 consists of 15 residues. Trimming shortened V by 6 bases and J by 0 bases, and 11 bases separated the two germline ends. Germline CDR1 reads SNHLY; CDR2 reads FYNNEI. The CDR3 region is CASRETTANTGELFF. CDR3 nucleotide sequence: TGTGCCAGCAGAGAAACGACAGCGAACACCGGGGAGCTGTTTTTT.

The V call is TRBV7-2, the J call TRBJ2-7; D possibly matches TRBD1 or TRBD2 (5 bases each). Germline V gene data show CDR1 as SGHTA and CDR2 as FQGNSA. Trimming left V 6 bases short and J 6 bases short, with 18 bases between. CDR3 size: 14 residues. In DNA form, the CDR3 reads TGTGCCAGCAGGGGAGAGGGGAGTGCGGTCGAGCAGTACTTC. This codes for CASRGEGSAVEQYF. Supplemented by reference TRBV7-2 and TRBJ2-7, the full variable domain reads GAGVSQSPSNKVTEKGKDVELRCDPISGHTALYWYRQSLGQGLEFLIYFQGNSAPDKSGLPSDRFSAERTGGSVSTLTIQRTQQEDSAVYLCASRGEGSAVEQYFGPGTRLTVT.

The chain has TRBV12-5 and TRBJ1-2, with TRBD1 identical over 8 bases. The CDR3 covers 17 residues. The V gene's germline CDR1 is LGHNT and CDR2 FRNRAP. The trim removed 0 bases at V and 8 bases at J, leaving 14 bases unmatched. CDR3 bases: TGTGCTAGTGGTTTGGTGATCCGACAGGGGCGCATAGGGGGCTACACCTTC. Translated, it gives CASGLVIRQGRIGGYTF.

This chain uses TRBV6-5 with TRBJ2-5; 9 nucleotides align to TRBD1. This CDR3 has 14 amino acids. Losses at the gene ends were 6 bases for V and 2 bases for J; bases not matched to a gene: 4. Per germline, CDR1 MNHEY and CDR2 SVGAGI. The CDR3 spells CASSRTGAQETQYF. As DNA, the CDR3 is TGTGCCAGCAGCCGGACAGGGGCGCAAGAGACCCAGTACTTC.

This chain joins TRBV15 and TRBJ1-5, with a possible D match to TRBD1 (5 bases). This CDR3 comprises 14 residues. Trimming took off 5 bases at V and 0 bases at J, with 8 bases between the two ends. Germline CDR1 and CDR2: LNHNV and YYDKDF (reference sequence). For the CDR3, the DNA is TGTGCCACCAGCCTGACAGTTAGCAATCAGCCCCAGCATTTT. It is translated as CATSLTVSNQPQHF.

The rearrangement links TRBV19 to TRBJ1-6; no reliable D call. Germline CDR1 and CDR2: LNHDA and SQIVND (reference sequence). The CDR3 consists of 15 residues. The V end lost 3 bases, the J end lost 9 bases, and 15 bases lay between the germline ends. CDR3 DNA sequence: TGTGCCAGTAGTATGGGCACGGCCGTTCGTTCACCCCTCCACTTT. The encoded protein is CASSMGTAVRSPLHF. Full variable domain (remainder filled in from reference TRBV19 and TRBJ1-6): DGGITQSPKYLFRKEGQNVTLSCEQNLNHDAMYWYRQDPGQGLRLIYYSQIVNDFQKGDIAEGYSVSREKKESFPLTVTSAQKNPTAFYLCASSMGTAVRSPLHFGNGTRLTVT.

The chain joins TRBV24-1 to TRBJ1-5; tentative D call: TRBD1 (5 bases). Germline CDR1 and CDR2: KGHDR and SFDVKD. Trimming pared 5 bases from V and 0 bases from J, leaving 13 bases between. The CDR3 is made up of 16 amino acids. CDR3 loop: CATSARGLNSNQPQHF. DNA for the CDR3: TGTGCCACCAGTGCCCGGGGCCTCAATAGCAATCAGCCCCAGCATTTT.

This clone was detected once. The rearrangement links TRBV7-2 to TRBJ2-7, with D perhaps assigned TRBD1 or TRBD2 (6 bases each). The CDR3 consists of 16 residues. V was trimmed by 2 bases and J by 3 bases, leaving 17 bases between them. Germline V gives CDR1 SGHTA, CDR2 FQGNSA. The CDR3 nucleotides read TGTGCCAGCAGCTTATCCTGGGGGGCCCAAGGCTACGAGCAGTACTTC. Translating gives CASSLSWGAQGYEQYF.

The rearrangement uses TRBV2 and TRBJ2-1; TRBD2 aligns across 16 bases. J lost 1 base, V lost 6 bases, and 12 bases had no gene match. Germline CDR1 reads SNHLY; CDR2 reads FYNNEI. The CDR3 contains 20 residues. CDR3 sequence (DNA): TGTGCCAGCAGAGCGGGACTAGCGGGGGGGCCTCGAGGATCCTACAATGAGCAGTTCTTC. This encodes CASRAGLAGGPRGSYNEQFF.

V gene TRBV5-6 combines with J gene TRBJ2-5, with D uncertain. The CDR3 totals 13 residues. Germline loops: CDR1 SGHDT, CDR2 YYEEEE. V lost 1 base and J lost 4, with 8 bases in between. The CDR3 here is CASSLTSRETQYF. The CDR3 nucleotides are TGTGCCAGCAGCTTGACGAGTCGAGAGACCCAGTACTTC.

The rearrangement links TRBV13 to TRBJ1-5, with D maybe TRBD1 (6 bases). From germline, CDR1 is PRHDT and CDR2 FYEKMQ (reference sequence). V dropped 3 bases and J dropped 5 bases, with 14 bases sitting between them. This CDR3 has 15 amino acids. CDR3 protein: CASSFQGLPHQPQHF. CDR3 bases: TGTGCCAGCAGCTTCCAGGGGCTACCCCATCAGCCCCAGCATTTT.

J is TRBJ1-2 and V is TRBV2; no clear D. This CDR3 has 14 residues. The germline V gene has CDR1 SNHLY and CDR2 FYNNEI. V was pared by 3 bases and J by 0 bases, with 8 bases between. The CDR3 spells CASSESRSNYGYTF. The CDR3 region has the DNA TGTGCCAGCAGTGAGAGTCGTTCTAACTATGGCTACACCTTC.